This entry features one T cell receptor (beta chain) sequence. This specimen belongs to a study of blood T cell repertoires in COVID-19. Looking at the study overall: Spain, Italy and the United States supplied samples that represented acute and convalescent COVID-19. PBMCs, B-cell-depleted T cells, or T cells were the source of the cDNA or gDNA that made up the material.

In the source study's methods: Scientists estimated how many nucleated cells there were by amplifying reference gene primers. Profiled with immunoSEQ multiplex PCR; TCRdb holds only in-frame clones, not every one. The V and J calls and clone size are taken from that table; D and trimming were inferred from the DNA. Of over 200,000 clones in the sample, approximately 84% were seen once. After removal of 4 bases from V and 0 bases from J, the junction contained 7 bases not matched to a gene. This CDR3 is built from 17 residues. From germline, CDR1 is SGHRS and CDR2 YFSETQ. Sequenced sample: peripheral blood. The chain recombines TRBV5-1 with TRBJ2-7; TRBD2 matches at 13 bases. The origin of this receptor is a man aged 35 to 55 with active or convalescent COVID-19. The CDR3 DNA reads as TGCGCCAGCAGCAAAGGGACTAGCGGGACCGGCTCCTACGAGCAGTACTTC. Translation gives CASSKGTSGTGSYEQYF. Based on the CDR3 plus reference TRBV5-1 and TRBJ2-7, the full variable domain is KAGVTQTPRYLIKTRGQQVTLSCSPISGHRSVSWYQQTPGQGLQFLFEYFSETQRNKGNFPGRFSGRQFSNSRSEMNVSTLELGDSALYLCASSKGTSGTGSYEQYFGPGTRLTVT.